This T cell receptor beta chain came from a study of shared clonotypes between healthy human individuals (dated by TCRdb to 2018 to 2020). With respect to the entire study: Three men and two women, aged 18 to 49 years, made up the cohort. For each donor, CD4 naive and CD4 memory were each run on three plates, CD8 naive on two plates, and CD8 memory on one plate. Blood TCR repertoires of roughly 5 healthy adults were deeply sequenced to estimate repertoire size and the extent of clonotype sharing between individuals. To increase sequencing depth and limit assay-specific biases, TCR repertoire library preparation and sequencing were carried out by different laboratories using diverse techniques. Leukapheresis yielded between about 0.8 and 8.9 billion PBMCs per donor.

Results and caveats for the whole study, not just this receptor: Sharing across a handful of donors was observed for 4.5% to 6.5% of naive CD4, less than 4% of naive CD8, 2.3% of memory CD4, and about 0.39% of memory CD8 clonotypes. Sampling was restricted to blood, and TCR repertoires in tissues likely differ from the TCR repertoires found in blood. Because the study included a small number of donors, the genetic and exposure-history diversity represented was limited. Larger estimated clonotype richness was generally found for naive subsets than for memory subsets. Compared with non-shared clonotypes, clonotypes shared by all four sorted-subset donors had higher generation probabilities. Even with the large sequencing depth, rarefaction of the sorted-subset datasets indicated that sequencing was incomplete. Pairwise subsampling indicated that sequencing depth was expected to affect the degree of clonotype sharing among donors.

Using the deep immunoSEQ assay, TCR CDR3 regions were amplified from genomic DNA by multiplex PCR. Extracted genomic DNA from each cell subset was spread evenly across all wells of several immunoSEQ 96-well plates, with each plate serving as a replicate. Each replicate PCR for sorted subsets received around 200 ng genomic DNA, equal to 30,000 or so T cell genomes. Purified libraries were quantified with a Qubit 3.0 fluorometer, sized on a Bioanalyzer 2100, and re-quantified with the KAPA Library Quantification kit. A separate single-read 150-cycle Illumina NextSeq 550 flow cell was used to sequence each immunoSEQ 96-well plate. Per the source publication's procedure: Because only junctional sequences without quality scores were contained in the immunoSEQ output, filtering matching that applied to full-length reads could not be performed. To assign V/J genes and CDR3, sequences were annotated against IMGT germline references using PyIR, a Python wrapper for IgBLAST v1.9. Reads were filtered out if the reads had weak V/J assignments (E-value above 1e-6), no CDR3, stop codons, out-of-frame junctions, or ambiguous translated residues. V3J clonotypes were defined by identical inferred V gene, J gene, and CDR3 amino acid sequence. To compute the percentage overlap between repertoires, the number of shared unique clonotypes was divided by the size of the smaller repertoire. Repertoire richness was assessed with RTK rarefaction, the Chao1 estimator, and Recon v2.1 estimates of unobserved clonotypes. OLGA was used to compute generation probabilities for all TCRbeta clonotypes that the gDNA method yielded from a handful of donors. TCRdb provides this immuneACCESS table in a form limited to in-frame rearrangements. Some clones are lacking; in checked studies, under half of them reflect an unresolved V gene, and why the rest are absent is not known. Clone size and V and J calls were adopted from that table, with D and trimming inferred from the DNA. Present in this sample are millions of clones, more than 80% of which were seen just once. The ten largest clones take up over 0.12% of the sample.

A word on this clone: Its recognized antigen is unknown. No much larger clone is present one base from it, and per-base qualities are unavailable.

V and J are trimmed by 4 bases and 5 bases, and the gene matches miss 12 bases of the junction. CDR1 and CDR2, per the germline V gene, are SGHRS and YFSETQ. Counted from cysteine to phenylalanine, this CDR3 has 16 amino acids. Of all the DNA, just the CDR3 is kept, 48 bases in frame from base 1. Healthy HIV-negative adults with no recently reported acute infections or vaccinations were included as donors. Every donor was a Caucasian adult living in Nashville, Tennessee, USA. CD4+ T cells were enriched through magnetic negative selection, after which naive cells were positively selected on CD45RA and the remaining negative fraction served as the memory subset. Blood was collected by leukapheresis, and PBMCs were isolated by Ficoll-Histopaque density gradient centrifugation and then cryopreserved in liquid nitrogen vapor phase. Analytical flow cytometry was used to check the purity and quantity of every magnetically sorted T cell population. From each sorted fraction, genomic DNA was isolated and quantified by UV absorbance on a Nanodrop 2000c.

The specimen was naive CD4+ T cells sorted from blood. What the cell subset or site label conveys for this sample: CD45RA+ positively selected. In this chain, TRBV5-1 is recombined with TRBJ2-5; a stretch of 9 junction bases matches TRBD1. The sequence derives from a young man in good health. Read as DNA, the sequence is TGCGCCAGCAGCAGGACAGGGGACGTCCCTTTGGAGACCCAGTACTTC. Its translation reads: CASSRTGDVPLETQYF.